Below, 23 T cell receptor beta chains from the same sample are listed, as sequenced in a study of blood T cell repertoires in COVID-19. Libraries were prepared by immunoSEQ multiplex PCR; TCRdb keeps only in-frame clonotypes and omits some of them. Of under 250,000 clones detected, 92% appear once; the ten largest clones hold around 0.85%. The source material was peripheral blood. These receptors were collected from a man in his 60s with COVID-19, enrolled during active disease.

V gene TRBV4-2 combines with J gene TRBJ2-2; 7 bases are a match to TRBD1. The CDR3 extends over 17 amino acids. CDR1 and CDR2 (germline): LGHNA, YNFKEQ. Trimming took 5 bases from V and 1 from J; bases not matched to a gene: 10. The CDR3 loop reads CASSEKGQAQNTGELFF. In DNA form, the CDR3 reads TGTGCCAGCAGCGAAAAAGGACAGGCCCAGAACACCGGGGAGCTGTTTTTT.

The chain links TRBV6-5 to TRBJ1-6; D may be TRBD1 (6 bases). V lost 4 bases and J 10 bases, leaving 8 bases between the germline ends. Germline V gene lookup returns CDR1 MNHEY and CDR2 SVGAGI. This CDR3 spans 12 amino acids. The CDR3 DNA is TGTGCCAGCAGTTCTCAGGGGTCACCCCTCCACTTT. It encodes CASSSQGSPLHF.

This clone was seen only once. The rearrangement links TRBV11-2 to TRBJ2-1; possibly TRBD2 for D (6 bases). Looked up from germline, CDR1 is SGHAT and CDR2 is FQNNGV. V shed 1 base and J shed 6 bases, with 10 bases lying between them. The length of the CDR3 is 14 residues. The CDR3 loop reads CASSLVVAANEQFF. CDR3 coding DNA: TGTGCCAGCAGCTTAGTTGTAGCGGCCAATGAGCAGTTCTTC.

This clone has just one count. The J gene is TRBJ2-2, the V gene TRBV9; possible D gene TRBD1, 5 bases. The germline V gene encodes CDR1 SGDLS and CDR2 YYNGEE. V was cut by 0 bases and J by 6 bases, with 15 bases left in between. This CDR3 has 16 residues. DNA for the CDR3: TGTGCCAGCAGCGTAGGGGGCTCCAGGGTCCCCGGGGAGCTGTTTTTT. It is translated as CASSVGGSRVPGELFF.

This rearrangement joins TRBV7-2 to TRBJ2-1, with 9 bases lining up with TRBD1. V shed 2 bases, J shed 6 bases, and the junction held 5 bases outside the gene matches. Germline V CDR1 and CDR2: SGHTA, FQGNSA. The CDR3 sequence is 15 residues long. The CDR3 DNA is TGTGCCAGCAGCTTAACGGGACAGGGCACCAATGAGCAGTTCTTC. Translating gives CASSLTGQGTNEQFF.

The chain has TRBV28 and TRBJ2-2, with TRBD1 identical over 9 bases. There are 16 residues in the CDR3. Germline V CDR1 and CDR2: MDHEN, SYDVKM. The trim removed 5 bases at V and 4 bases at J, leaving 8 bases unmatched. This CDR3 is CASSVTGGAGTGELFF. CDR3 nucleotide sequence: TGTGCCAGCAGTGTCACAGGGGGCGCGGGCACCGGGGAGCTGTTTTTT.

The rearrangement joins TRBV6-6 to TRBJ1-5; D remains unclear. The germline V gene has CDR1 MNHNY and CDR2 SVGAGI (reference sequence). The ends were cut back, 0 bases at V and 4 bases at J, with 4 bases in the middle. The CDR3 sequence is 13 residues long. CDR3 in DNA: TGTGCCAGCAGTTACTCGTTAAATCAGCCCCAGCATTTT. Its protein product is CASSYSLNQPQHF.

The V gene is TRBV2, the J gene TRBJ2-7, with 8 bases aligning to TRBD1. V gave up 3 bases and J gave up 5 bases; unmatched junction bases: 9. Germline V gene sequence: CDR1 SNHLY, CDR2 FYNNEI. The CDR3 is 15 amino acids. CDR3 sequence reads: CASSDGTGLPNEQYF. The CDR3 DNA sequence: TGTGCCAGCAGTGACGGGACAGGTCTACCCAACGAGCAGTACTTC. The whole variable domain, remainder taken from reference TRBV2 and TRBJ2-7, is EPEVTQTPSHQVTQMGQEVILRCVPISNHLYFYWYRQILGQKVEFLVSFYNNEISEKSEIFDDQFSVERPDGSNFTLKIRSTKLEDSAMYFCASSDGTGLPNEQYFGPGTRLTVT.

This clone occurred once. CDR3 region: CASSLLGGTGSYEQYF. Here the CDR3 DNA reads TGTGCCAGCAGCTTGTTGGGGGGGACAGGCTCCTACGAGCAGTACTTC. The V gene is TRBV5-4, the J gene TRBJ2-7, with a weak D call TRBD1 (8 bases). V dropped 1 base and J dropped 0 bases, with 14 bases sitting between them. CDR3 length equals 16 residues. Germline V CDR1 and CDR2: SGHNT, YYREEE (reference sequence).

The V gene is TRBV19, the J gene TRBJ2-2, with a weak D call TRBD1 (6 bases). Germline CDR1 is LNHDA and CDR2 is SQIVND (reference sequence). The CDR3 is 19 residues long. V dropped 3 bases and J dropped 4 bases, with 24 bases sitting between them. Here the CDR3 reads CASSITRLSGQGITGELFF. For the CDR3, the DNA is TGTGCCAGTAGTATTACGCGTCTCTCAGGGCAGGGGATCACCGGGGAGCTGTTTTTT.

The CDR3 nucleotides read TGTGCCAGCACAGTACCCCTCGGAGGGCAGTTCTTC. As protein: CASTVPLGGQFF. This chain uses TRBV28 with TRBJ2-1; D may be TRBD2 (5 bases). Trimming removed 7 bases at V and 12 bases at J, with 16 bases between. This CDR3 has 12 residues. Germline V lookup: CDR1 MDHEN, CDR2 SYDVKM.

This clone was picked up one time. The chain employs TRBV30 and TRBJ2-7; D possibly corresponds to TRBD1 (6 bases). This CDR3 region has 13 residues. Between the trimmed V and J ends, which lost 7 bases and 0 bases, there was a span of 13 bases. Germline values: CDR1 GTSNPN, CDR2 SVGIG (reference sequence). CDR3 loop: CAYRVTGSYEQYF. CDR3 sequence (DNA): TGTGCCTACAGGGTAACGGGCTCCTACGAGCAGTACTTC.

The J gene is TRBJ2-5, the V gene TRBV5-1; weak D call: TRBD2 (6 bases). Per the germline V gene, CDR1 is SGHRS and CDR2 is YFSETQ. The length of the CDR3 is 14 residues. V was shortened by 3 bases and J by 2 bases, with 11 bases between the two germline ends. The DNA for the CDR3 is TGCGCCAGCAGCTGGAGGGACTTACAAGAGACCCAGTACTTC. Amino acid sequence: CASSWRDLQETQYF. Looking up the rest from reference TRBV5-1 and TRBJ2-5 gives the full variable domain: KAGVTQTPRYLIKTRGQQVTLSCSPISGHRSVSWYQQTPGQGLQFLFEYFSETQRNKGNFPGRFSGRQFSNSRSEMNVSTLELGDSALYLCASSWRDLQETQYFGPGTRLLVL.

The chain combines TRBV5-5 with TRBJ1-1; 10 nucleotides align to TRBD1. This CDR3 region has 16 residues. Germline V CDR1 and CDR2: SGHKS, YYEKEE (reference sequence). The ends lost 4 bases at V and 5 bases at J; junction bases unmatched: 11. CDR3 residues: CASSLRTGGRGTEAFF. The CDR3, as DNA: TGTGCCAGCAGCCTTCGGACAGGGGGTAGAGGGACTGAAGCTTTCTTT. Looking up the rest from reference TRBV5-5 and TRBJ1-1 gives the full variable domain: DAGVTQSPTHLIKTRGQQVTLRCSPISGHKSVSWYQQVLGQGPQFIFQYYEKEERGRGNFPDRFSARQFPNYSSELNVNALLLGDSALYLCASSLRTGGRGTEAFFGQGTRLTVV.

This sequence joins TRBV5-1 and TRBJ1-2; 8 nucleotides line up with TRBD1. V gave up 3 bases and J gave up 2 bases; unmatched junction bases: 6. The CDR3 sequence is 15 residues long. Germline CDR1 is SGHRS and CDR2 is YFSETQ. The CDR3: CASSSAGGGNYGYTF. CDR3 nucleotide sequence: TGCGCCAGCAGCTCAGCAGGGGGCGGGAACTATGGCTACACCTTC.

J is TRBJ1-5 and V is TRBV27, with D perhaps TRBD1 (6 bases). V shed 4 bases and J shed 0 bases, with 10 bases lying between them. The germline CDR1 and CDR2 sequences are MNHEY and SMNVEV (reference sequence). The CDR3 length is 15 residues. The DNA for the CDR3 is TGTGCCAGCAGTTCCGCCAGGGGTAGCAATCAGCCCCAGCATTTT. Translated: CASSSARGSNQPQHF.

V and J are TRBV20-1 and TRBJ1-6; a weak D match, TRBD1 (5 bases). There are 15 residues in the CDR3. The germline V and J ends were trimmed by 3 bases and 9 bases, with 18 bases remaining between them. Germline V CDR1 and CDR2: DFQATT, SNEGSKA (reference sequence). DNA for the CDR3: TGCAGTGCTAGTTCCCCGGTGGGGCAAGGTTCACCCCTCCACTTT. Translation: CSASSPVGQGSPLHF.

This chain joins TRBV19 and TRBJ1-5, with D uncertain. V lost 5 bases and J lost 1, with 12 bases in between. The CDR3 has 15 residues. The V gene's germline CDR1 is LNHDA and CDR2 SQIVND (reference sequence). The CDR3 loop is CASSPRERSNQPQHF. In DNA form, the CDR3 reads TGTGCCAGTAGTCCCCGTGAGAGAAGCAATCAGCCCCAGCATTTT.

This chain joins TRBV10-3 and TRBJ2-7; a possible D gene is TRBD1 (5 bases). The CDR3 is 15 residues long. The V gene's germline CDR1 is ENHRY and CDR2 SYGVKD. Trimming took 0 bases from V and 6 from J, leaving 15 bases between them. CDR3 residues: CAISESERQGSEQYF. The CDR3 DNA reads as TGTGCCATCAGTGAGTCGGAGAGGCAGGGAAGCGAGCAGTACTTC.

J is TRBJ2-7 and V is TRBV23-1; tentative D call: TRBD1 (5 bases). TRBV23-1 is reported as an ORF; its role is uncertain. The CDR3 covers 15 residues. V shed 0 bases and J shed 0 bases, with 9 bases lying between them. CDR3 in amino acids: CASSQSNRPSYEQYF. The CDR3 DNA reads as TGCGCCAGCAGTCAATCGAACAGGCCCTCCTACGAGCAGTACTTC.

The chain recombines TRBV19 with TRBJ2-2; 7 positions agree with TRBD2. Germline V lookup: CDR1 LNHDA, CDR2 SQIVND (reference sequence). With V trimmed by 7 bases and J by 4 bases, 12 bases remained unmatched. The length of the CDR3 is 16 residues. The CDR3 bases are TGTGCCAGTACCACGGCCGGCGGGGGACTCACCGGGGAGCTGTTTTTT. Its protein product is CASTTAGGGLTGELFF.

The CDR3 is CASSLGQYEQYF. The CDR3 DNA reads TGTGCCAGCAGCTTGGGTCAATACGAGCAGTACTTC. This chain connects TRBV5-5 to TRBJ2-7; D call uncertain. The germline gives CDR1 SGHKS, CDR2 YYEKEE (reference sequence). V lost 0 bases to trimming and J lost 4 bases, with 5 bases between them. This CDR3 is 12 amino acids long.

The chain combines TRBV2 with TRBJ2-7; TRBD1 matches 7 bases. The CDR3 spans 13 residues. Germline V lookup: CDR1 SNHLY, CDR2 FYNNEI. The J segment lost 4 bases and the V segment lost 6 bases, leaving 6 bases of the junction unmatched. CDR3 in DNA: TGTGCCAGCAGGGGGACAGCCAATTACGAGCAGTACTTC. It is translated as CASRGTANYEQYF.